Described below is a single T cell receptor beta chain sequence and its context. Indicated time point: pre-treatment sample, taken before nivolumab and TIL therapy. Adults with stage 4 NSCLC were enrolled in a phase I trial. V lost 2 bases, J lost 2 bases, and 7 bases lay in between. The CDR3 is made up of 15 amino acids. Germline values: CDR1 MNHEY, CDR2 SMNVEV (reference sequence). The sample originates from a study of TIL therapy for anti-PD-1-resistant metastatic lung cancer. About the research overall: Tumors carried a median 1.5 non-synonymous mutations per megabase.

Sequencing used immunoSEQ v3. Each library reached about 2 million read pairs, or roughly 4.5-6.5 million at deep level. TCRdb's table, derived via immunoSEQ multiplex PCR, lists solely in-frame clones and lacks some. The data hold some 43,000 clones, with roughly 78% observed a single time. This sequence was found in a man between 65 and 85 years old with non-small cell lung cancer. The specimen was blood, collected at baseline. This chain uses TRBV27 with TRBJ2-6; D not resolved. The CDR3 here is CASSLGLPGANVLTF. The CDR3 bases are TGTGCCAGCAGTTTAGGTCTTCCTGGGGCCAACGTCCTGACTTTC. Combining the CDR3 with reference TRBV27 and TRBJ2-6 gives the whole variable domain EAQVTQNPRYLITVTGKKLTVTCSQNMNHEYMSWYRQDPGLGLRQIYYSMNVEVTDKGDVPEGYKVSRKEKRNFPLILESPSPNQTSLYFCASSLGLPGANVLTFGAGSRLTVL.